This T cell receptor (beta chain) was retrieved from a study of blood T cell repertoires in COVID-19. The overall study: From the United States, Italy and Spain came samples of acute and convalescent COVID-19.

Participants were aged about 18 to 100 years, lived in about two dozen US areas, and enrolled virtually. Per germline, CDR1 GTSNPN and CDR2 SVGIG (reference sequence). The CDR3 contains 11 residues. Trimming stripped 4 bases from V and 6 bases from J, with 9 bases between. Authors' analysis steps: Estimation of nucleated cell counts was performed using reference gene primer amplification. Clones were read by immunoSEQ multiplex PCR, and TCRdb kept only the in-frame ones, dropping some. V and J calls and clone size come straight from that table; D and trimming were deduced from the DNA. The sample carries hundreds of thousands of clones, roughly 85% recorded once.

The clonotype originates from a woman aged 45-59 years with acute COVID-19. The chain is built from TRBV30 and TRBJ1-2; D gene ambiguous. The sample comprised PBMCs or T cells enriched from blood (not recorded which). The CDR3 spells CAWTMGHGYTF. The CDR3 region has the DNA TGTGCCTGGACCATGGGCCATGGCTACACCTTC.